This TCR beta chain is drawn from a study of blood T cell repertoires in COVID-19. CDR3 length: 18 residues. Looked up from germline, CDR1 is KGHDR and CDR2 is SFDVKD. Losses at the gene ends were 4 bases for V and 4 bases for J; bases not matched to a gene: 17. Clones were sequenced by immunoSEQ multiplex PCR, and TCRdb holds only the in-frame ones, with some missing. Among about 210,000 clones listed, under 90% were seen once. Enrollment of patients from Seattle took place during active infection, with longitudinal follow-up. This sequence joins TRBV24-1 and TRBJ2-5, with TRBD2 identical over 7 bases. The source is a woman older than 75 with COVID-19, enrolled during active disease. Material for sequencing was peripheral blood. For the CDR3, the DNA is TGTGCCACCAGTGACCTTGGTGGTGCGGGGGACCTCCGAGAGACCCAGTACTTC. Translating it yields CATSDLGGAGDLRETQYF.